This T cell receptor (beta chain) comes out of a study of blood T cell repertoires in COVID-19. In the original analysis: Amplifying reference gene primers gave estimates of nucleated cell counts. Sequencing was performed with immunoSEQ multiplex PCR; in TCRdb, only in-frame clones are kept and a portion is missing. Clone size and the V and J calls come from that table; the DNA yielded D and trimming. Among approximately 67,000 clones listed, around 85% were seen once. This clone was counted between two and nine times. In germline, CDR1 is ENHRY, CDR2 SYGVKD. The V and J ends lost 2 bases and 1 base, in that order; junction bases with no gene match: 4. The CDR3 consists of 16 residues.

Sequencing was done on a sample of peripheral blood. The rearrangement links TRBV10-3 to TRBJ2-1; 8 bases align to TRBD2. The source of this sequence is a woman older than 75 with acute or convalescent COVID-19. The CDR3 loop is CAISEPSGGSYNEQFF. CDR3 DNA sequence: TGTGCCATCAGTGAGCCTTCGGGGGGGTCCTACAATGAGCAGTTCTTC.